The 27 T cell receptor beta chains in this list originate from one sample, sequenced in a study of T cell changes during pregnancy in multiple sclerosis. The repertoire was sequenced with immunoSEQ multiplex PCR; TCRdb's copy has only in-frame clones and lacks some. The sample carries about 73,000 clones, approximately 92% recorded once. Sequencing was performed on peripheral blood, taken in the second trimester of pregnancy. The receptors derive from a female donor in good health, enrolled as a control in a pregnancy study.

The V call is TRBV29-1, the J call TRBJ2-1, with a weak D call TRBD2 (6 bases). Germline V gene sequence: CDR1 SQVTM, CDR2 ANQGSEA. CDR3 length: 11 residues. The V gene lost 3 bases and the J gene lost 11 bases, with 11 bases spanning the gap. Here the CDR3 DNA reads TGCAGCGTTGAGCGGGGTTGGCAGCAGTTCTTC. It yields the protein CSVERGWQQFF.

The chain combines TRBV7-9 with TRBJ1-4; TRBD1 aligns across 7 bases. The CDR3 consists of 14 residues. With V trimmed by 5 bases and J by 8 bases, 8 bases remained unmatched. Germline CDR1 and CDR2: SEHNR and FQNEAQ (reference sequence). Here the CDR3 DNA reads TGTGCCAGCAGCCGGGGACAGCGGGAGGAAAAACTGTTTTTT. It yields the protein CASSRGQREEKLFF.

V gene TRBV6-1 combines with J gene TRBJ1-2; tentatively, D is TRBD1 (6 bases). The CDR3 spans 12 residues. Germline CDR1 MNHNS, CDR2 SASEGT. Trimming stripped 8 bases from V and 1 base from J, with 8 bases between. The CDR3 region is CASYRVNYGYTF. The CDR3 DNA reads TGTGCCAGCTACAGGGTTAACTATGGCTACACCTTC.

J is TRBJ2-5 and V is TRBV15; 9 nucleotides align to TRBD2. J lost 5 bases, V lost 11 bases, and 6 bases had no gene match. There are 12 residues in the CDR3. Per germline, CDR1 LNHNV and CDR2 YYDKDF (reference sequence). The CDR3 loop reads CALGLAGETQYF. DNA for the CDR3: TGTGCCCTGGGGCTAGCGGGGGAGACCCAGTACTTC.

The V gene is TRBV25-1, the J gene TRBJ1-2; D not certain. V shed 3 bases and J shed 8 bases, with 13 bases lying between them. There are 13 residues in the CDR3. Germline V CDR1 and CDR2: MGHDK, SYGVNS. The CDR3 reads CASSDQRRGGYTF. CDR3 in DNA: TGTGCCAGCAGTGACCAGCGACGAGGGGGCTACACCTTC.

CDR3: CASSLGAREGYNEQFF. The CDR3 nucleotides read TGCGCCAGCAGCTTGGGGGCCAGGGAAGGCTACAATGAGCAGTTCTTC. The genes are TRBV5-1 and TRBJ2-1, with a possible D match to TRBD1 (5 bases). CDR3 length: 16 residues. Trimming cost V 0 bases and J 3 bases, with 13 bases left between them. Germline V gene data show CDR1 as SGHRS and CDR2 as YFSETQ.

The J gene is TRBJ2-1, the V gene TRBV5-1; 10 nucleotides match TRBD2. The junction had 8 bases not matched to a gene; V was cut back by 4 bases and J by 7 bases. This CDR3 contains 15 residues. The germline CDR1 and CDR2 sequences are SGHRS and YFSETQ. For the CDR3, the DNA is TGCGCCAGCAGCCTCGCTAGCGGGGGAGTTAATGAGCAGTTCTTC. Protein product: CASSLASGGVNEQFF.

The chain couples TRBV29-1 to TRBJ1-2; D possibly corresponds to TRBD1 (5 bases). Trimming took 5 bases from V and 4 from J, leaving 11 bases between them. CDR1 is SQVTM and CDR2 is ANQGSEA in the germline V gene. The CDR3 contains 12 residues. The CDR3 here is CSVNSRAYGYTF. The CDR3 DNA sequence: TGCAGCGTTAATAGCAGGGCCTATGGCTACACCTTC.

This clone was counted only a few times. The rearrangement uses TRBV5-6 and TRBJ1-6, with a tentative D call TRBD1 (6 bases). The germline gives CDR1 SGHDT, CDR2 YYEEEE. This CDR3 spans 14 amino acids. V lost 4 bases and J lost 8, with 13 bases in between. This chain's CDR3 is CASSPWGLYSPLHF. CDR3 in DNA: TGTGCCAGCAGCCCTTGGGGGCTATATTCACCCCTCCACTTT.

The chain recombines TRBV5-1 with TRBJ1-2, with 10 bases lining up with TRBD1. Trimming removed 4 bases from V and 2 bases from J; junction bases left unmatched: 8. The V gene's germline CDR1 is SGHRS and CDR2 YFSETQ. The CDR3 loop spans 16 amino acids. CDR3 sequence reads: CASSQGQGLVNYGYTF. The CDR3 DNA sequence: TGCGCCAGCAGCCAGGGACAGGGGCTTGTGAACTATGGCTACACCTTC.

The chain couples TRBV7-9 to TRBJ2-2; 11 nucleotides match TRBD2. Germline CDR1 and CDR2: SEHNR and FQNEAQ (reference sequence). V lost 6 bases, J lost 4 bases, and 10 bases stayed unmatched. CDR3 length: 17 residues. The CDR3 here is CASRSLAGGPGTGELFF. The CDR3 coding sequence is TGTGCCAGCAGAAGTTTAGCGGGGGGGCCGGGCACCGGGGAGCTGTTTTTT.

This clone was recorded once. The chain has TRBV6-5 and TRBJ1-5; 8 nucleotides agree with TRBD1. CDR1 is MNHEY and CDR2 is SVGAGI in the germline V gene. CDR3 size: 13 residues. J gave up 7 bases and V 5 bases, and 4 bases lay outside the gene matches. The CDR3 loop reads CASSTTGDQPQHF. The CDR3 DNA reads TGTGCCAGCAGTACGACAGGGGACCAGCCCCAGCATTTT.

The rearrangement joins TRBV28 to TRBJ2-5, with 11 nucleotides matching TRBD2. The germline CDR1 and CDR2 sequences are MDHEN and SYDVKM. The CDR3 contains 14 residues. With 6 bases clipped from V and 5 bases from J, the junction kept 5 bases outside the gene matches. The DNA for the CDR3 is TGTGCCAGCAGGCTAGCGGGGGGCCTGGAGACCCAGTACTTC. Translating gives CASRLAGGLETQYF.

This chain joins TRBV6-6 and TRBJ2-2; D might be TRBD2 (5 bases). The CDR3 runs to 16 residues. V gave up 5 bases and J gave up 0 bases, with 13 bases separating them. Germline V gives CDR1 MNHNY, CDR2 SVGAGI (reference sequence). CDR3 in amino acids: CASSPLANTNTGELFF. CDR3 DNA sequence: TGTGCCAGCAGTCCATTAGCGAACACGAACACCGGGGAGCTGTTTTTT.

The V call is TRBV9, the J call TRBJ2-3; tentative D call: TRBD2 (6 bases). Per the germline V gene, CDR1 is SGDLS and CDR2 is YYNGEE. The V gene lost 0 bases and the J gene lost 3 bases, with 14 bases spanning the gap. This CDR3 contains 16 residues. The CDR3 protein is CASSVAGASGTDTQYF. Here the CDR3 DNA reads TGTGCCAGCAGCGTAGCGGGAGCTTCCGGGACAGATACGCAGTATTTT.

V is TRBV2 and J is TRBJ1-5; possibly TRBD1 for D (6 bases). This CDR3 has 14 residues. CDR1 SNHLY and CDR2 FYNNEI come from the germline V gene. The V gene lost 3 bases and the J gene lost 6 bases, with 12 bases spanning the gap. The CDR3 DNA reads TGTGCCAGCAGTGAGAACAGGGTGGGTCAGCCCCAGCATTTT. It is translated as CASSENRVGQPQHF.

The chain couples TRBV11-2 to TRBJ1-2; D call uncertain. Between the trimmed V and J ends, which lost 5 bases and 7 bases, there was a span of 14 bases. CDR1 SGHAT and CDR2 FQNNGV come from the germline V gene. This CDR3 contains 13 residues. CDR3 residues: CASSPGIPRGYTF. The CDR3 DNA is TGTGCCAGCAGCCCCGGGATCCCACGTGGCTACACCTTC.

This clone was seen only once. The V gene is TRBV30, the J gene TRBJ1-6; D remains ambiguous. Trimming stripped 0 bases from V and 0 bases from J, with 9 bases between. CDR3 length: 16 residues. Germline CDR1 GTSNPN, CDR2 SVGIG (reference sequence). This CDR3 reads CAWSVSRSSYNSPLHF. DNA of the CDR3: TGTGCCTGGAGTGTATCGAGGAGCTCCTATAATTCACCCCTCCACTTT. Filled out from reference TRBV30 and TRBJ1-6, the complete variable domain reads SQTIHQWPATLVQPVGSPLSLECTVEGTSNPNLYWYRQAAGRGLQLLFYSVGIGQISSEVPQNLSASRPQDRQFILSSKKLLLSDSGFYLCAWSVSRSSYNSPLHFGNGTRLTVT.

This chain connects TRBV4-3 to TRBJ1-6, with a possible D match to TRBD1 (6 bases). CDR1 is LGHNA and CDR2 is YSLEER in the germline V gene. Trimming took 5 bases from V and 1 from J, leaving 12 bases between them. This CDR3 has 16 residues. This CDR3 is CASSGPRGSYNSPLHF. In nucleotides, the CDR3 is TGCGCCAGCAGCGGCCCGAGGGGGTCCTATAATTCACCCCTCCACTTT.

The chain has TRBV5-1 and TRBJ2-6; 7 bases are shared with TRBD1. Germline trimming cut 6 bases from V and 0 bases from J; bases unmatched to any gene: 9. The CDR3 runs 17 residues. The germline V gene has CDR1 SGHRS and CDR2 YFSETQ. CDR3 DNA: TGCGCCAGCAAAGTCCGGGACAGCAGCTCTGGGGCCAACGTCCTGACTTTC. Amino acid sequence: CASKVRDSSSGANVLTF. Together with reference TRBV5-1 and TRBJ2-6, the CDR3 gives the full variable domain: KAGVTQTPRYLIKTRGQQVTLSCSPISGHRSVSWYQQTPGQGLQFLFEYFSETQRNKGNFPGRFSGRQFSNSRSEMNVSTLELGDSALYLCASKVRDSSSGANVLTFGAGSRLTVL.

This chain connects TRBV18 to TRBJ2-1; no definite D call. Germline assignment: CDR1 KGHSH and CDR2 LQKENI. V was cut by 5 bases and J by 8 bases, with 19 bases left in between. This CDR3 region has 15 residues. The CDR3 DNA reads as TGTGCCAGCTCAACAACAAGTGGCGTACGGGATGAGCAGTTCTTC. This translates into CASSTTSGVRDEQFF.

The V and J genes are TRBV7-2 and TRBJ1-3, with unresolved D. The CDR3 is 16 residues long. The germline V gene encodes CDR1 SGHTA and CDR2 FQGNSA. The V end was cut by 1 base, the J end by 6 bases, with 16 bases between. CDR3 coding DNA: TGTGCCAGCAGCTTAGGAGTGTGGGAGCGCAAAAACACCATATATTTT. It codes for CASSLGVWERKNTIYF.

This chain uses TRBV7-2 with TRBJ1-2, with D unresolved. CDR3 length: 14 amino acids. Germline-derived CDR1 and CDR2 are SGHTA and FQGNSA. Trimming shortened V by 5 bases and J by 4 bases, and 14 bases separated the two germline ends. The DNA of the CDR3 is TGTGCCAGCAGCCCCATGGAACAGACCTATGGCTACACCTTC. Protein sequence: CASSPMEQTYGYTF.

This chain connects TRBV7-3 to TRBJ2-5, with 8 bases aligning to TRBD1. This CDR3 comprises 15 residues. The V segment lost 5 bases and the J segment 2 bases; nucleotides outside the gene matches: 7. The germline CDR1 and CDR2 sequences are SGHTA and FQGTGA. This chain's CDR3 is CASSLTGAEQETQYF. The DNA for the CDR3 is TGTGCCAGCAGCCTGACAGGGGCAGAACAAGAGACCCAGTACTTC.

This chain connects TRBV19 to TRBJ2-4, with D possibly being TRBD2 (5 bases). Germline V gene lookup returns CDR1 LNHDA and CDR2 SQIVND (reference sequence). The CDR3 contains 14 residues. V was cut by 3 bases and J by 2 bases, with 8 bases left in between. The CDR3: CASSMTGTKNIQYF. As DNA, the CDR3 is TGTGCCAGTAGTATGACCGGGACCAAAAACATTCAGTACTTC.

The gene calls are TRBV27 and TRBJ1-1; 7 bases match TRBD1. The CDR3 sequence is 13 residues long. Germline CDR1 and CDR2: MNHEY and SMNVEV (reference sequence). V was clipped by 4 bases and J by 1 base; unmatched bases: 0. The CDR3 sequence: CASSWTGNTEAFF. The CDR3 DNA follows: TGTGCCAGCAGTTGGACAGGGAACACTGAAGCTTTCTTT.

The rearrangement links TRBV9 to TRBJ2-3, with a tentative D call TRBD2 (7 bases). Germline V lookup: CDR1 SGDLS, CDR2 YYNGEE. V lost 5 bases to trimming and J lost 0 bases, with 19 bases between them. The CDR3 consists of 17 residues. CDR3 sequence (DNA): TGTGCCAGCAGTCACCCCTCCGGGGGGCCGAGCACAGATACGCAGTATTTT. Translated: CASSHPSGGPSTDTQYF. Based on the CDR3 plus reference TRBV9 and TRBJ2-3, the full variable domain is DSGVTQTPKHLITATGQRVTLRCSPRSGDLSVYWYQQSLDQGLQFLIQYYNGEERAKGNILERFSAQQFPDLHSELNLSSLELGDSALYFCASSHPSGGPSTDTQYFGPGTRLTVL.